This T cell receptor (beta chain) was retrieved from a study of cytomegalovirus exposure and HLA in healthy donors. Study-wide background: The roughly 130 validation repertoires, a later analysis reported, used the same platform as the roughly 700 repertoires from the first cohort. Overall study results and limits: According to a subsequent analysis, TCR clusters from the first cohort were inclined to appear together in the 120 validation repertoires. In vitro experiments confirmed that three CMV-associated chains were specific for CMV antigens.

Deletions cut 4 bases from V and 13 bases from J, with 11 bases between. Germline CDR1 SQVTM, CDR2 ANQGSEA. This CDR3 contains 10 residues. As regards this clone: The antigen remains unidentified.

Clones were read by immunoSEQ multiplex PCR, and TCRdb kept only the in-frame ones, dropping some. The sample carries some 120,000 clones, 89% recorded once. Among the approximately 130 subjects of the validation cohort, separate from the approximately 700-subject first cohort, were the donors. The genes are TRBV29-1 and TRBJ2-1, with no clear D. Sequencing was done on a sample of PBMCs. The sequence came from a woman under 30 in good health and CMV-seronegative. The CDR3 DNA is TGCAGCGTTGTCGAGTTGTTACAGTTCTTC. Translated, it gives CSVVELLQFF.